This T cell receptor (beta chain) was recorded in a study of CD8+CD57+ T cells in acquired aplastic anemia. The overall study: Quantities of DNA derived from sorted CD4+ and CD8+ cells averaged approximately 3 ug. Where healthy donors were concerned, CD4+ cells averaged about 10 million reads. General study findings and limits: Overlapping CD8+ CDR3 repertoires of patients and controls contained approximately 28 shared sequences.

Genomic DNA, the template, was used for profiling of the TCR beta VDJ and CDR3. TCRdb re-called the reads with MiXCR, one entry per CDR3 protein. The sample holds roughly 160,000 distinct CDR3 sequences, about 60% seen once. V gave up 6 bases and J gave up 7 bases, with 11 bases separating them. The CDR3 spans 12 residues. Germline values: CDR1 KGHDR, CDR2 SFDVKD. A word on this clonotype: The antigen is not known.

Sample: sorted CD4+, CD8+, or CD8+CD57+ T cells (not recorded which) from PBMCs. The chain is built from TRBV24-1 and TRBJ2-5, with D possibly TRBD2 on 6 matching bases. The origin of this receptor is a human donor in good health. CDR3 DNA sequence: TGTGCCACCAGTTCAGCGGGTCGGACCCAGTACTTC. Its translation is CATSSAGRTQYF.